Below, 8 T cell receptor beta chains from the same sample are listed, as sequenced in a study of cytomegalovirus exposure and HLA in healthy donors. PCR involved 60 Vbeta and 13 Jbeta primers. TCRdb's copy holds only in-frame clones and misses some; the assay was immunoSEQ multiplex PCR. The table records roughly 130,000 clones, roughly 71% of them present only once. Specimen: PBMCs. The receptors here all came from a woman aged 45 to 65 in good health and CMV-seropositive.

The gene calls are TRBV10-3 and TRBJ2-7; D possibly corresponds to TRBD2 (5 bases). Looked up from germline, CDR1 is ENHRY and CDR2 is SYGVKD. The germline V and J ends were trimmed by 6 bases and 9 bases, with 24 bases remaining between them. The CDR3 sequence is 15 residues long. This CDR3 reads CAISRLGRDGGVQYF. CDR3 DNA sequence: TGTGCCATCAGCAGATTAGGTCGGGATGGAGGTGTGCAGTACTTC.

The table lists this clone with a few counts. The chain recombines TRBV7-2 with TRBJ1-1; unclear D gene. The germline V gene has CDR1 SGHTA and CDR2 FQGNSA. CDR3 length: 13 residues. V was pared by 4 bases and J by 1 base, with 7 bases between. The CDR3 loop is CASSYSTNTEAFF. For the CDR3, the DNA is TGTGCCAGCAGCTACAGTACGAACACTGAAGCTTTCTTT.

The chain uses TRBV9 and TRBJ1-1; 9 bases are shared with TRBD1. The CDR3 spans 14 residues. After removal of 4 bases from V and 5 bases from J, the junction contained 6 bases not matched to a gene. CDR1 is SGDLS, CDR2 YYNGEE, per germline. For the CDR3, the DNA is TGTGCCAGCAGCTCGGGACAGGGCAAGACTGAAGCTTTCTTT. Translated, it gives CASSSGQGKTEAFF.

The J gene is TRBJ1-6, the V gene TRBV7-9, with 7 positions matching TRBD1. CDR1 and CDR2 (germline): SEHNR, FQNEAQ (reference sequence). CDR3 length: 14 amino acids. The V gene end was trimmed by 3 bases and the J gene end by 10 bases; junction bases not matched to a gene: 6. CDR3 amino acids: CASSFSQGGSPLHF. In DNA form, the CDR3 reads TGTGCCAGCAGCTTCTCTCAGGGGGGATCACCCCTCCACTTT. Supplemented by reference TRBV7-9 and TRBJ1-6, the full variable domain reads DTGVSQNPRHKITKRGQNVTFRCDPISEHNRLYWYRQTLGQGPEFLTYFQNEAQLEKSRLLSDRFSAERPKGSFSTLEIQRTEQGDSAMYLCASSFSQGGSPLHFGNGTRLTVT.

This clone has a handful of counts. This chain joins TRBV27 and TRBJ2-1; a weak D match, TRBD1 (6 bases). Germline values: CDR1 MNHEY, CDR2 SMNVEV (reference sequence). Trimming shortened V by 0 bases and J by 4 bases, and 13 bases separated the two germline ends. The CDR3 extends over 16 amino acids. The CDR3, as DNA: TGTGCCAGCAGTTTATCGAACTATCAGGGGTACAATGAGCAGTTCTTC. It specifies CASSLSNYQGYNEQFF.

This chain uses TRBV10-2 with TRBJ2-5, with D possibly being TRBD2 (6 bases). V lost 0 bases and J 2 bases, leaving 10 bases between the germline ends. The CDR3 is made up of 15 amino acids. Germline-derived CDR1 and CDR2 are WSHSY and SAAADI. CDR3 protein: CASSESGGYQETQYF. CDR3 nucleotides: TGCGCCAGCAGTGAGTCCGGGGGTTATCAAGAGACCCAGTACTTC.

The chain couples TRBV9 to TRBJ1-5; the D is unclear. Germline-derived CDR1 and CDR2 are SGDLS and YYNGEE. V gave up 3 bases and J gave up 0 bases, with 4 bases separating them. The CDR3 has 13 residues. Here the CDR3 DNA reads TGTGCCAGCAGCGGGCATAGCAATCAGCCCCAGCATTTT. Translation gives CASSGHSNQPQHF.

V is TRBV5-5 and J is TRBJ2-1, with 10 bases matching TRBD1. J gave up 4 bases and V 4 bases, and 8 bases lay outside the gene matches. The CDR3 has 16 residues. Germline lookup yields CDR1 SGHKS and CDR2 YYEKEE (reference sequence). The CDR3 loop reads CASSPPGTGVYNEQFF. The CDR3 bases are TGTGCCAGCAGCCCCCCGGGGACAGGGGTTTACAATGAGCAGTTCTTC.